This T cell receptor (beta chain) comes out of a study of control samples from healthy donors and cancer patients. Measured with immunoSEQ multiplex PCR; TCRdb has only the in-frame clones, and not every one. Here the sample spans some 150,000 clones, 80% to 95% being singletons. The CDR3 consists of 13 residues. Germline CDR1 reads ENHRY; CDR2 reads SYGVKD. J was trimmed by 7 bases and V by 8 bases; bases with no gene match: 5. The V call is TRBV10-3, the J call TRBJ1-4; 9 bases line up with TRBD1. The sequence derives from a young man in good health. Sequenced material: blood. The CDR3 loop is CAIQDRGGEKLFF. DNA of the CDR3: TGTGCCATCCAGGACAGGGGCGGTGAAAAACTGTTTTTT.